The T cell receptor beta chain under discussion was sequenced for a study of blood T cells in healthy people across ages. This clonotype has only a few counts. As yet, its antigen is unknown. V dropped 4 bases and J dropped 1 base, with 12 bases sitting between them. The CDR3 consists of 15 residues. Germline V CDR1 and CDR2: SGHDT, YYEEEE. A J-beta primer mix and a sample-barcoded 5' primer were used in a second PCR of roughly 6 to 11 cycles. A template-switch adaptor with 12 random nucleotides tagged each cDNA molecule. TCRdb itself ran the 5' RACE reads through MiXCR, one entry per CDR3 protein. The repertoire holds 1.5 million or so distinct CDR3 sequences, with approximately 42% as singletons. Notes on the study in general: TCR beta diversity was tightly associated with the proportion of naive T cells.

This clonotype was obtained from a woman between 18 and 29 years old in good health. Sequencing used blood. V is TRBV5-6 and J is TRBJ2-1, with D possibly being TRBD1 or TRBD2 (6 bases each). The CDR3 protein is CASSGRTASYNEQFF. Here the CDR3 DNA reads TGTGCCAGCAGCGGGAGGACAGCATCCTACAATGAGCAGTTCTTC.